The sequence of this T cell receptor (beta chain) was determined in a study of blood T cell repertoires in COVID-19. This CDR3 is built from 13 residues. The germline CDR1 and CDR2 sequences are SQVTM and ANQGSEA. The repertoire was sequenced with immunoSEQ multiplex PCR; TCRdb's copy has only in-frame clones and lacks some. Here the sample spans 130,000 to 150,000 clones, roughly 88% being singletons. Sequencing input: peripheral blood. The receptor was isolated from a woman aged 50 to 60 with acute or convalescent COVID-19. The V and J genes are TRBV29-1 and TRBJ1-1; a possible D gene is TRBD1 (6 bases). In DNA form, the CDR3 reads TGCAGTACCCGTGGGGGCCTAGACACTGAAGCTTTCTTT. This encodes CSTRGGLDTEAFF.